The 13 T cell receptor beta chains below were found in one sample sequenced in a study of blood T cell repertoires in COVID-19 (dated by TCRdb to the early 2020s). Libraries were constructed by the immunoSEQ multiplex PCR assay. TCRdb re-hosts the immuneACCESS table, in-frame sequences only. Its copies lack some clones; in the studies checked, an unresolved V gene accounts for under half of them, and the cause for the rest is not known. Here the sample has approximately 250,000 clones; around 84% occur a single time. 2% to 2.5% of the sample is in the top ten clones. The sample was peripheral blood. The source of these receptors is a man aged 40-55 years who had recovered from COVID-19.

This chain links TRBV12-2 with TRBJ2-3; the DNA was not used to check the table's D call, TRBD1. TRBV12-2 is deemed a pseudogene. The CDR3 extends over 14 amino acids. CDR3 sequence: CASFTGVGTDTQYF. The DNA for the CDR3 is TGTGCAAGCTTTACAGGGGTTGGCACAGATACGCAGTATTTT.

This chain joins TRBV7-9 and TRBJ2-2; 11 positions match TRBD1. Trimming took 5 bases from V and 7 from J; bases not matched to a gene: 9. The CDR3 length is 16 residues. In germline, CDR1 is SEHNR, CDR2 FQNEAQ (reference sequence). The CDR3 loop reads CASSPRTGGEHGELFF. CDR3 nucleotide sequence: TGTGCCAGCAGCCCGAGGACAGGGGGCGAACACGGGGAGCTGTTTTTT.

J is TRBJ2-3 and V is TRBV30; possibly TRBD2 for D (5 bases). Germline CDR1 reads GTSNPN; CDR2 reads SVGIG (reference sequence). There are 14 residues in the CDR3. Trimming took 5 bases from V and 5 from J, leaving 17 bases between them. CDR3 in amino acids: CAWGSPGILDTQYF. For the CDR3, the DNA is TGTGCCTGGGGCTCTCCGGGGATACTAGATACGCAGTATTTT.

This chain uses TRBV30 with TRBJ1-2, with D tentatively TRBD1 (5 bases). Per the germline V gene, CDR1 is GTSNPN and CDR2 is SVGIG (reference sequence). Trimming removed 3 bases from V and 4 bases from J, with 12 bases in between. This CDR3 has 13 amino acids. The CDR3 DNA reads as TGTGCCTGGAGGGAGGGGCGCCGCTATGGCTACACCTTC. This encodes CAWREGRRYGYTF.

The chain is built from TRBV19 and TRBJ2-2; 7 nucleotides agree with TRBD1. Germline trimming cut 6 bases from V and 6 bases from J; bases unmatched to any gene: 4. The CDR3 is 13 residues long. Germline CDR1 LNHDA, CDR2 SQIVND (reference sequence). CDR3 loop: CASSDRVAGELFF. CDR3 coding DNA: TGTGCCAGTAGCGACAGGGTGGCCGGGGAGCTGTTTTTT. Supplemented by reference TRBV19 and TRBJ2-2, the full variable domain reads DGGITQSPKYLFRKEGQNVTLSCEQNLNHDAMYWYRQDPGQGLRLIYYSQIVNDFQKGDIAEGYSVSREKKESFPLTVTSAQKNPTAFYLCASSDRVAGELFFGEGSRLTVL.

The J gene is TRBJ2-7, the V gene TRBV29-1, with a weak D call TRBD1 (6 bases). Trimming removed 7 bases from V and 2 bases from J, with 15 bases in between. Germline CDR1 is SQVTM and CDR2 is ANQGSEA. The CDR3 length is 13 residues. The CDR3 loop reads CSGTDTQTYEQYF. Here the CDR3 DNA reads TGCAGCGGGACAGACACCCAAACCTACGAGCAGTACTTC.

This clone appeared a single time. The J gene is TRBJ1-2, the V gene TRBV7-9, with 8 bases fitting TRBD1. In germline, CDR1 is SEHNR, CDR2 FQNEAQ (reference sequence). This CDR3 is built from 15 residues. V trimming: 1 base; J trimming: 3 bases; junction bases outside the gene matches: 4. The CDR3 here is CASSLGTGKDYGYTF. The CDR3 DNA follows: TGTGCCAGCAGCTTAGGGACAGGGAAGGACTATGGCTACACCTTC.

CDR3 protein: CAIRSDSSGNTIYF. The CDR3 bases are TGTGCCATCAGAAGTGACAGCTCTGGAAACACCATATATTTT. This chain links TRBV10-3 with TRBJ1-3; TRBD1 is a possible D gene (5 bases). V shed 6 bases and J shed 0 bases, with 9 bases lying between them. Germline V gene data show CDR1 as ENHRY and CDR2 as SYGVKD. The CDR3 totals 14 residues.

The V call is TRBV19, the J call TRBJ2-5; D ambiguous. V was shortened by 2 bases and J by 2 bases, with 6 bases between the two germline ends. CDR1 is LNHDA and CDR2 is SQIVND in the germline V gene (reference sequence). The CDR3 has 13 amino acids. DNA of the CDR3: TGTGCCAGTAGTATAACAGCACAAGAGACCCAGTACTTC. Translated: CASSITAQETQYF.

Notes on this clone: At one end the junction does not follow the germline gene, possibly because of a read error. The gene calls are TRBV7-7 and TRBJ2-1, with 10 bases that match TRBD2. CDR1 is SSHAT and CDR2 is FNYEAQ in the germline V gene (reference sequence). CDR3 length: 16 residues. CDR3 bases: TGTGCTAGCAGCTTTACTAGCGGGGCGCCCTACAATGAGCAGTTCTTC. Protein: CASSFTSGAPYNEQFF.

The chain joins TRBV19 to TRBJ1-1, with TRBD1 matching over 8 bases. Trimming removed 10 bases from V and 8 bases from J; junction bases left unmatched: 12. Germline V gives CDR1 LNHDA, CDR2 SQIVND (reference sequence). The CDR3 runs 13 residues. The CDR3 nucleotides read TGTGCCACCAAATCTTCCTGGACAGGGGAAGCTTTCTTT. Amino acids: CATKSSWTGEAFF. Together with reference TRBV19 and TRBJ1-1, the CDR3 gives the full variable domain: DGGITQSPKYLFRKEGQNVTLSCEQNLNHDAMYWYRQDPGQGLRLIYYSQIVNDFQKGDIAEGYSVSREKKESFPLTVTSAQKNPTAFYLCATKSSWTGEAFFGQGTRLTVV.

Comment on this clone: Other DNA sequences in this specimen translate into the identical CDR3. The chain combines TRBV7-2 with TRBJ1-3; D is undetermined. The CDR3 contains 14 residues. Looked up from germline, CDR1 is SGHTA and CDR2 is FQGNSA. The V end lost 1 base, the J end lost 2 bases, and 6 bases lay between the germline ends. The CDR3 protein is CASSLGLTGNTIYF. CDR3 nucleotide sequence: TGTGCCAGCAGCTTAGGTCTAACTGGAAACACCATATATTTT.

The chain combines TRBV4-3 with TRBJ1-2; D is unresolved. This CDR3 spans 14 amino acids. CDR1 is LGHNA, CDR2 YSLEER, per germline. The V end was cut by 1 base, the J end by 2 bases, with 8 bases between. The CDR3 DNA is TGCGCCAGCAGCCAAGGGGCAGAAAACTATGGCTACACCTTC. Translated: CASSQGAENYGYTF.